Presented here are 21 T cell receptor beta chains from one specimen sequenced in a study of cytomegalovirus exposure and HLA in healthy donors. Vbeta (60) and Jbeta (13) primers were used in the PCR. This table comes from immunoSEQ multiplex PCR, and its TCRdb copy is limited to in-frame clones, with some not included. This table holds about 130,000 clones, approximately 78% found once. Sequenced: PBMCs. The receptors were sampled from a woman aged 50 to 65 in good health and CMV-seropositive.

The genes are TRBV6-1 and TRBJ2-7, with D possibly matching TRBD1 (5 bases). The CDR3 sequence is 14 residues long. V lost 5 bases, J lost 3 bases, and 14 bases lay in between. Germline V gene sequence: CDR1 MNHNS, CDR2 SASEGT. The CDR3 DNA sequence: TGTGCCAGCAGTTTATCCCTACAGGACTACGAGCAGTACTTC. As protein: CASSLSLQDYEQYF.

This clone showed up just once. The chain carries TRBV4-3 and TRBJ2-1; TRBD2 matches 8 bases. Germline assignment: CDR1 LGHNA and CDR2 YSLEER. Trimming took 0 bases from V and 6 from J; bases not matched to a gene: 7. The CDR3 covers 16 residues. CDR3 amino acids: CASSQDRTSFSNEQFF. In DNA, the CDR3 is TGCGCCAGCAGCCAAGATAGGACTAGCTTCTCCAATGAGCAGTTCTTC.

This clone came up once. The chain employs TRBV6-1 and TRBJ2-2; TRBD1 might be the D (5 bases). CDR3 length equals 13 residues. CDR1 and CDR2 (germline): MNHNS, SASEGT. V was pared by 2 bases and J by 7 bases, with 8 bases between. CDR3 sequence reads: CASSEWGFGELFF. CDR3 bases: TGTGCCAGCAGTGAATGGGGCTTCGGGGAGCTGTTTTTT.

The chain carries TRBV6-5 and TRBJ2-7; possible D gene TRBD2, 6 bases. The CDR3 sequence is 14 residues long. V lost 2 bases to trimming and J lost 2 bases, with 10 bases between them. The V gene's germline CDR1 is MNHEY and CDR2 SVGAGI. CDR3 in amino acids: CASSYGGNPYEQYF. The CDR3, as DNA: TGTGCCAGCAGTTACGGGGGGAACCCCTACGAGCAGTACTTC.

The chain's CDR3 is CASSLWSRDTLYNEQFF. The CDR3 DNA follows: TGTGCCAGCAGCTTATGGTCGCGGGATACGCTTTACAATGAGCAGTTCTTC. The chain links TRBV7-2 to TRBJ2-1, with a possible D match to TRBD2 (6 bases). CDR1 is SGHTA, CDR2 FQGNSA, per germline. This CDR3 is 17 amino acids long. V was trimmed by 2 bases and J by 4 bases, leaving 18 bases between them. Full variable domain (remainder filled in from reference TRBV7-2 and TRBJ2-1): GAGVSQSPSNKVTEKGKDVELRCDPISGHTALYWYRQSLGQGLEFLIYFQGNSAPDKSGLPSDRFSAERTGGSVSTLTIQRTQQEDSAVYLCASSLWSRDTLYNEQFFGPGTRLTVL.

With regard to this clone: At the DNA level, this CDR3 is encoded by other sequences in the same sample as well. This chain uses TRBV11-1 with TRBJ2-2; TRBD1 aligns across 7 bases. The CDR3 runs to 16 residues. J was trimmed by 1 base and V by 4 bases; bases with no gene match: 6. CDR1 is SGHAT and CDR2 is FQDESV in the germline V gene (reference sequence). Written as DNA, the CDR3 is TGTGCCAGCAGCTCTCGACAGGGTGGGAACACCGGGGAGCTGTTTTTT. Encoded protein: CASSSRQGGNTGELFF.

The chain uses TRBV13 and TRBJ2-5; TRBD1 aligns across 9 bases. The closer fit of TRBJ2-7 to the DNA end suggests the J call may be wrong. The CDR3 consists of 15 residues. Germline V gene data show CDR1 as PRHDT and CDR2 as FYEKMQ (reference sequence). CDR3 coding DNA: TGTGCCAGCAGCTCAGACCGGGACAGGGTTTACGAGCAGTACTTC. Its protein is CASSSDRDRVYEQYF.

Concerning this clone: Its ends do not fully match the called genes, so a read error is possible. The V gene is TRBV7-7, the J gene TRBJ2-2; possibly TRBD2 for D (6 bases). Germline V gene data show CDR1 as SSHAT and CDR2 as FNYEAQ (reference sequence). The CDR3 covers 16 residues. The CDR3 here is CASSPSGGFTTGELFF. The CDR3 DNA follows: TGTGCTAGCAGCCCATCCGGGGGATTTACCACCGGGGAGCTGTTTTTT.

The genes are TRBV4-3 and TRBJ2-2, with TRBD1 matching over 10 bases. Germline loops: CDR1 LGHNA, CDR2 YSLEER. The CDR3 totals 19 residues. V dropped 1 base and J dropped 0; count of bases not matched to a gene: 8. CDR3 DNA: TGCGCCAGCAGCCAAGCTGCCGGGACAGGGGATTCGAACACCGGGGAGCTGTTTTTT. Translated, it gives CASSQAAGTGDSNTGELFF.

This chain connects TRBV2 to TRBJ1-2, with a possible D match to TRBD1 (5 bases). The V end lost 4 bases, the J end lost 1 base, and 13 bases lay between the germline ends. Looked up from germline, CDR1 is SNHLY and CDR2 is FYNNEI. This CDR3 has 15 amino acids. This CDR3 reads CASSGWGEDNYGYTF. CDR3 in DNA: TGTGCCAGCAGTGGTTGGGGGGAAGATAACTATGGCTACACCTTC.

The chain links TRBV5-4 to TRBJ1-2, with D perhaps matching TRBD1 (5 bases). Germline loops: CDR1 SGHNT, CDR2 YYREEE (reference sequence). The CDR3 consists of 16 residues. Trimming cost V 4 bases and J 4 bases, with 20 bases left between them. The CDR3, as DNA: TGTGCCAGCAGCCCTACCCAGGGCAATCTTGTCTATGGCTACACCTTC. It translates to CASSPTQGNLVYGYTF.

A word on this clone: Other DNA sequences in the same sample also yield this CDR3. J is TRBJ2-7 and V is TRBV5-1, with 10 nucleotides matching TRBD2. CDR1 is SGHRS and CDR2 is YFSETQ in the germline V gene. The CDR3 is made up of 14 amino acids. Germline trimming cut 1 base from V and 2 bases from J; bases unmatched to any gene: 0. The CDR3: CASSLTSGTYEQYF. The CDR3 bases are TGCGCCAGCAGCTTGACTAGCGGGACCTACGAGCAGTACTTC.

This clone appeared a single time. An end of the junction does not agree with germline; a read error may underlie this. This same CDR3 is encoded by further DNA sequences in the sample. This sequence joins TRBV27 and TRBJ1-1; TRBD1 agrees at 12 bases. The CDR3 has 17 residues. Germline CDR1 and CDR2: MNHEY and SMNVEV (reference sequence). CDR3 sequence reads: CASSLWGTGGAGTEAFF. Written as DNA, the CDR3 is TGTGCCAGCAGTTTATGGGGGACAGGGGGCGCGGGAACTGAAGCCTTCTTT.

The chain carries TRBV21-1 and TRBJ2-1; the D call of TRBD1 is as the table states it, not checked on the DNA. TRBV21-1 is a pseudogene locus. The CDR3 totals 21 residues. The CDR3 region is CASSKGRNRGILLSSYNEQFF. The CDR3 region has the DNA TGTGCCAGCAGCAAAGGACGAAACAGGGGAATCCTGTTAAGCTCCTACAATGAGCAGTTCTTC.

V is TRBV6-5 and J is TRBJ1-2; the D is unclear. The V end was cut by 0 bases, the J end by 3 bases, with 11 bases between. Germline loops: CDR1 MNHEY, CDR2 SVGAGI. The CDR3 has 15 residues. The DNA of the CDR3 is TGTGCCAGCAGTTACTCGGGCCCCGAGCACTATGGCTACACCTTC. Translating it yields CASSYSGPEHYGYTF.

The chain joins TRBV4-1 to TRBJ1-1; D might be TRBD1 (5 bases). The germline CDR1 and CDR2 sequences are MGHRA and YSYEKL. This CDR3 spans 15 amino acids. V was trimmed by 4 bases and J by 1 base, leaving 13 bases between them. As DNA, the CDR3 is TGCGCCAGCAGCCGACCCGACAGAGAGAACACTGAAGCTTTCTTT. It specifies CASSRPDRENTEAFF.

The chain joins TRBV6-6 to TRBJ1-1; 8 bases are a match to TRBD1. V trimming: 2 bases; J trimming: 8 bases; junction bases outside the gene matches: 7. Germline V gene data show CDR1 as MNHNY and CDR2 as SVGAGI (reference sequence). This CDR3 has 14 residues. CDR3 region: CASSYDRGASEAFF. The CDR3, as DNA: TGTGCCAGCAGTTACGACAGGGGAGCATCCGAAGCTTTCTTT.

This sequence joins TRBV5-5 and TRBJ2-2, with 8 bases fitting TRBD2. V was clipped by 2 bases and J by 0 bases; unmatched bases: 3. The CDR3 runs to 16 residues. Germline V gene lookup returns CDR1 SGHKS and CDR2 YYEKEE (reference sequence). CDR3 amino acids: CASSFLAGSNTGELFF. Written as DNA, the CDR3 is TGTGCCAGCAGCTTCTTAGCGGGATCGAACACCGGGGAGCTGTTTTTT. Drawing the rest from reference TRBV5-5 and TRBJ2-2, the complete variable domain is DAGVTQSPTHLIKTRGQQVTLRCSPISGHKSVSWYQQVLGQGPQFIFQYYEKEERGRGNFPDRFSARQFPNYSSELNVNALLLGDSALYLCASSFLAGSNTGELFFGEGSRLTVL.

Concerning this clone: Different DNA sequences within this sample yield the same CDR3. J is TRBJ1-2 and V is TRBV18; tentative D call: TRBD1 (5 bases). The CDR3 is 12 amino acids. Germline V lookup: CDR1 KGHSH, CDR2 LQKENI. Trimming removed 3 bases from V and 8 bases from J, with 10 bases in between. CDR3 coding DNA: TGTGCCAGCTCACCCCCCCAGGGAGGCTACACCTTC. Translated, it gives CASSPPQGGYTF.

V gene TRBV7-3 combines with J gene TRBJ1-1, with D possibly TRBD1 on 6 matching bases. Germline V CDR1 and CDR2: SGHTA, FQGTGA. The CDR3 consists of 12 residues. The V end lost 6 bases, the J end lost 7 bases, and 12 bases lay between the germline ends. In DNA, the CDR3 is TGTGCCAGCAGGCTACAGGGACGTGAAGCTTTCTTT. It translates to CASRLQGREAFF.

Comment on this clone: At one of its ends the junction is not consistent with the germline gene, which may arise from a read error. The genes are TRBV6-1 and TRBJ2-1; no clear D. Germline lookup yields CDR1 MNHNS and CDR2 SASEGT. The CDR3 extends over 11 amino acids. The CDR3 loop reads CASSDWQVPLF. CDR3 DNA sequence: TGTGCCAGCAGTGATTGGCAGGTCCCTCTCTTC.